This T cell receptor (beta chain) was identified in a study of T cell responses to AZD1222 COVID-19 vaccine. Study outcomes and limitations: Repertoires were sampled only after the peak T cell response. Spike regions recognized by vaccine-associated CD4 TCRs spanned the protein, led by 160-218 and 743-854. Baseline antibody screening turned up just six or seven seropositive AZD1222 recipients. Donors, mostly white British, included more females; clonal diversity was possibly underestimated.

Method: immunoSEQ multiplex PCR; TCRdb's copy keeps in-frame clones and lacks some. This sample carries approximately 100,000 clones, around 90% of them seen once, and the ten largest clones take 5% to 5.5%. Germline loops: CDR1 LGHDT, CDR2 YNNKEL (reference sequence). CDR3 size: 14 residues. Trimming shortened V by 5 bases and J by 1 base, and 11 bases separated the two germline ends. As regards this clone: Antigen specificity is unknown.

The TCR sequence derives from an adult in good health. This sequence joins TRBV3-1 (or the pseudogene TRBV3-2) and TRBJ1-2; no firm D call. Material: peripheral blood, obtained on day 0 of AZD1222 vaccination. The CDR3: CASSLRFSNYGYTF. Here the CDR3 DNA reads TGTGCCAGCAGCTTGCGTTTCAGTAACTATGGCTACACCTTC.